The T cell receptor beta chain described here comes from a study of blood T cell repertoires in COVID-19. At the level of the study: The United States, Italy and Spain provided the acute and convalescent COVID-19 samples. Sources were T cells, B-cell-depleted T cells, or PBMCs; the material itself was cDNA or gDNA.

As originally analysed: Amplification of reference gene primers provided the estimated nucleated cell counts. TCRdb's copy holds only in-frame clones and misses some; the assay was immunoSEQ multiplex PCR. The V and J calls and clone size come from that table; D and trimming were worked out from the DNA. The top ten clones hold 2% to 2.5% of a sample with roughly 250,000 clones, about 89% of them seen once. From germline, CDR1 is MDHEN and CDR2 SYDVKM. The V end was cut by 6 bases, the J end by 8 bases, with 16 bases between. This CDR3 is built from 14 residues. The rearrangement joins TRBV28 to TRBJ1-4, with D possibly TRBD1 on 6 matching bases. This TCR was sampled from a woman between 50 and 59 years old with acute or convalescent COVID-19. Sample: peripheral blood. CDR3 nucleotide sequence: TGTGCCAGCAGACACAGGGCACTTAAGGAAAAACTGTTTTTT. The encoded protein is CASRHRALKEKLFF.